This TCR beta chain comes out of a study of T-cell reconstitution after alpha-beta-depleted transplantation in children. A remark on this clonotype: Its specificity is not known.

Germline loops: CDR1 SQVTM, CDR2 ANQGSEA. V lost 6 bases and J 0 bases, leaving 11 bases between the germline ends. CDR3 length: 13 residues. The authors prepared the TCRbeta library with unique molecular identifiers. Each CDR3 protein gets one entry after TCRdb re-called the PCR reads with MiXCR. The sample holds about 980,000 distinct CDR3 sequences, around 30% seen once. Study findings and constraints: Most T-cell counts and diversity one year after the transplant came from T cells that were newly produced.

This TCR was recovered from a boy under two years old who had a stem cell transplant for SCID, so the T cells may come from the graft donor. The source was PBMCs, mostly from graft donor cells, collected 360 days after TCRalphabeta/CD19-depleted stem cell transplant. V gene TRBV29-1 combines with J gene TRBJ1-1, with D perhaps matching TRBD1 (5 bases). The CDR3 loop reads CSVRGRMNTEAFF. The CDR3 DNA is TGCAGCGTCCGGGGACGGATGAACACTGAAGCTTTCTTT. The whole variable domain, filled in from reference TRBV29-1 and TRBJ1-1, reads SAVISQKPSRDICQRGTSLTIQCQVDSQVTMMFWYRQQPGQSLTLIATANQGSEATYESGFVIDKFPISRPNLTFSTLTVSNMSPEDSSIYLCSVRGRMNTEAFFGQGTRLTVV.